The clone carrying this TCR beta chain was detected only a few times. The sample comes from a study of blood T cells in healthy people across ages. A sample-barcoded 5' primer and a J-beta primer mix were used in a second PCR of roughly 7 to 11 cycles. TCRdb redid the calling of the 5' RACE reads with MiXCR, one entry per CDR3 protein. The sample holds around 1,000,000 distinct CDR3 sequences, less than 25% seen once. V lost 1 base and J lost 4, with 11 bases in between. The CDR3 runs 15 residues. CDR1 is SGHTA and CDR2 is FQGNSA in the germline V gene. These sequences were also reported in another study, on T cells of mothers and their children.

The chain combines TRBV7-2 with TRBJ2-1; TRBD2 might be the D (5 bases). Sequenced sample: blood. The TCR sequence derives from a girl aged 2 to 9 in good health. CDR3 sequence: CASSLVRVAYNEQFF. The DNA of the CDR3 is TGTGCCAGCAGCTTAGTGCGGGTCGCATACAATGAGCAGTTCTTC.